One and the same sample provided the 13 T cell receptor beta chains below, sequenced in a study of regulatory T cells in long-lasting Graves disease (dated by TCRdb to 2020 to 2022). Reading the label with the study, this specimen's time point is: newly diagnosed GD, antithyroid drugs for less than 3 months. For both TCR sequencing and RNA sequencing, RNA was extracted from PBMCs using TRIzol. The library was generated by multiplex PCR. For sequencing, an Illumina HiSeq 4000 was employed. CDR3 regions were amplified by Arm-PCR with iRepertoire HTBI primers to construct TCR beta libraries. TCRdb trimmed public reads at Q25 via fastp, called clones via MiXCR and kept in-frame beta chains. Records with the same CDR3 protein are collapsed into one entry carrying the most frequent genes and DNA. This sample gives about 560,000 distinct CDR3 sequences in total; 16% of them show up just once. Around 11% of the sample is held by the ten biggest clonotypes.

These records were also assigned to another study, of T cells in Graves' hyperthyroidism and ophthalmopathy.

The sample in question was peripheral blood mononuclear cells (PBMCs), obtained at new diagnosis, from a patient treated with antithyroid drugs. Receptor source: a man aged 18 to 29 with Graves disease. Donor details come from another sample of the same person, matched by shared clones.

With respect to this clonotype: This may be a read error: a much more frequent sequence differs by one nucleotide. The chain's CDR3 is CASSALPGLAPPSVRELFF. CDR3 nucleotides: TGCGCCAGCAGTGCTCTTCCGGGACTAGCCCCGCCCTCTGTCCGGGAGCTGTTTTTT. This chain links TRBV10-2 with TRBJ2-2; 9 bases fit TRBD2. The CDR3 runs to 19 residues. Per the germline V gene, CDR1 is WSHSY and CDR2 is SAAADI. Trimming removed 4 bases from V and 9 bases from J; junction bases left unmatched: 21.

With respect to this clonotype: An end of the junction differs from the germline gene, which may be a read error. The V call is TRBV12-3 or TRBV12-4, the J call TRBJ2-1; no firm D call. This CDR3 has 13 residues. CDR3 sequence: CVSSWTDYNEQFF. As DNA, the CDR3 is TGTGTCAGCAGTTGGACGGACTACAATGAGCAGTTCTTC.

This clonotype was seen ten or more times. J is TRBJ2-3 and V is TRBV7-9; D uncertain. Germline assignment: CDR1 SEHNR and CDR2 FQNEAQ (reference sequence). CDR3 length: 14 amino acids. Trimming removed 7 bases at V and 9 bases at J, with 20 bases between. CDR3 sequence reads: CASTRTSRSQTQYF. The CDR3 bases are TGTGCCAGCACCCGGACCTCACGGAGTCAGACGCAGTATTTT.

The rearrangement uses TRBV19 and TRBJ2-2; 12 nucleotides agree with TRBD1. Losses at the gene ends were 5 bases for V and 7 bases for J; bases not matched to a gene: 2. Germline CDR1 is LNHDA and CDR2 is SQIVND (reference sequence). This CDR3 contains 14 residues. CDR3 residues: CASSGTGGSGELFF. CDR3 coding DNA: TGTGCCAGTAGTGGGACAGGGGGCAGCGGGGAGCTGTTTTTT.

In this sample, this clonotype turned up many times. This chain connects TRBV11-2 to TRBJ2-5; 7 positions agree with TRBD2. The CDR3 loop spans 15 amino acids. Looked up from germline, CDR1 is SGHAT and CDR2 is FQNNGV. The V gene end was trimmed by 0 bases and the J gene end by 5 bases; junction bases not matched to a gene: 6. The CDR3, as DNA: TGTGCCAGCAGCTTAGATTTGGCGGGAGAGGAGACCCAGTACTTC. Translation gives CASSLDLAGEETQYF.

This sequence joins TRBV15 and TRBJ1-1; possible D gene TRBD1, 5 bases. CDR1 is LNHNV, CDR2 YYDKDF, per germline (reference sequence). V lost 1 base, J lost 5 bases, and 17 bases lay in between. There are 16 residues in the CDR3. CDR3 residues: CATSRGAGTGRTEAFF. The CDR3 region has the DNA TGTGCCACCAGCAGAGGAGCCGGGACGGGGAGGACTGAAGCTTTCTTT.

This clonotype was observed at least ten times. V is TRBV28 and J is TRBJ2-2, with 8 bases fitting TRBD2. The CDR3 length is 18 residues. Trimming took 5 bases from V and 3 from J; bases not matched to a gene: 14. The germline V gene encodes CDR1 MDHEN and CDR2 SYDVKM. CDR3 sequence: CASSIGRGARLYTGELFF. As DNA, the CDR3 is TGTGCCAGCAGTATCGGGAGGGGCGCCCGGCTGTACACCGGGGAGCTGTTTTTT.

This clonotype was seen a few times. The chain couples TRBV20-1 to TRBJ1-4; D ambiguous. With 0 bases removed from V and 6 bases from J, the gap between germline ends came to 5 bases. The CDR3 consists of 12 residues. Germline CDR1 DFQATT, CDR2 SNEGSKA (reference sequence). The chain's CDR3 is CSAREEYEKLFF. The CDR3 nucleotides read TGCAGTGCTAGAGAGGAATATGAAAAACTGTTTTTT.

The CDR3 bases are TGTGCCAGCAGCTTACCGGACCCTCTTAATGAGCAGTTCTTC. Translation: CASSLPDPLNEQFF. The chain couples TRBV5-6 to TRBJ2-1; D ambiguous. CDR3 size: 14 residues. V was shortened by 2 bases and J by 7 bases, with 13 bases between the two germline ends. In germline, CDR1 is SGHDT, CDR2 YYEEEE.

The CDR3 loop is CSARRGEEVRSPLHF. The CDR3 nucleotides are TGCAGTGCTAGAAGGGGGGAGGAGGTCCGCTCACCCCTCCACTTT. The V and J genes are TRBV20-1 and TRBJ1-6, with D possibly TRBD1 on 6 matching bases. V dropped 2 bases and J dropped 10 bases, with 18 bases sitting between them. CDR3 length equals 15 residues. Per the germline V gene, CDR1 is DFQATT and CDR2 is SNEGSKA (reference sequence).

The table lists this clonotype with a few counts. The chain carries TRBV5-1 and TRBJ2-3, with TRBD1 identical over 7 bases. The CDR3 is 14 residues long. Trimming at V came to 6 bases and at J to 1 base, leaving 5 bases not matched to a gene. The germline V gene has CDR1 SGHRS and CDR2 YFSETQ. This CDR3 is CASTDRDGTDTQYF. DNA of the CDR3: TGCGCCAGCACCGACAGGGACGGCACAGATACGCAGTATTTT.

This clonotype was observed at least ten times. The chain joins TRBV28 to TRBJ1-1; D is unclear. Trimming took 2 bases from V and 2 from J, leaving 15 bases between them. The CDR3 sequence is 16 residues long. The germline CDR1 and CDR2 sequences are MDHEN and SYDVKM. The chain's CDR3 is CASSLTLSGSNTEAFF. The CDR3 nucleotides read TGTGCCAGCAGTTTAACCCTTTCGGGTTCAAACACTGAAGCTTTCTTT.

DNA of the CDR3: TGTGCCAGCAGCTCGGTCAGGGGCGGGAAATACAATGAGCAGTTCTTC. Its translation: CASSSVRGGKYNEQFF. The genes are TRBV7-2 and TRBJ2-1; D assignment may be TRBD1 or TRBD2 (6 bases each). V lost 4 bases and J 4 bases, leaving 17 bases between the germline ends. Germline V CDR1 and CDR2: SGHTA, FQGNSA. This CDR3 spans 16 amino acids.